A single sample gave rise to the 15 T cell receptor beta chains below, sequenced in a study of blood T cell repertoires in COVID-19. Using immunoSEQ multiplex PCR, the repertoire was profiled, and TCRdb retains in-frame clones only, with some absent. The sample holds 180,000 or so clones, roughly 85% seen once. Sequencing was performed on peripheral blood. Every receptor here comes from a man between 60 and 70 years old with acute or convalescent COVID-19.

The chain is built from TRBV2 and TRBJ2-7; D may be TRBD1 (6 bases). Trimming removed 6 bases from V and 3 bases from J, with 9 bases in between. CDR3 length: 12 residues. Germline V gene sequence: CDR1 SNHLY, CDR2 FYNNEI. The CDR3 region is CASSYRVYEQYF. CDR3 DNA sequence: TGTGCCAGCAGCTACAGGGTCTACGAGCAGTACTTC.

The rearrangement joins TRBV29-1 to TRBJ2-2; TRBD2 might be the D (5 bases). Germline V gene lookup returns CDR1 SQVTM and CDR2 ANQGSEA. Trimming left V 5 bases short and J 2 bases short, with 15 bases between. This CDR3 contains 15 residues. The CDR3: CSVRSGGLNTGELFF. CDR3 coding DNA: TGCAGCGTTAGGTCAGGAGGACTTAACACCGGGGAGCTGTTTTTT.

V usage is TRBV28 and J usage is TRBJ2-6; D perhaps matches TRBD2 (5 bases). Germline CDR1 reads MDHEN; CDR2 reads SYDVKM. The ends were cut back, 4 bases at V and 4 bases at J, with 8 bases in the middle. CDR3 size: 14 residues. The CDR3 sequence is CASSSRRGANVLTF. DNA of the CDR3: TGTGCCAGCAGTTCCAGGAGGGGGGCCAACGTCCTGACTTTC.

This clone came up a few times. This sequence joins TRBV28 and TRBJ2-7, with 13 bases that match TRBD2. CDR3 size: 20 residues. V lost 3 bases, J lost 1 base, and 15 bases stayed unmatched. In germline, CDR1 is MDHEN, CDR2 SYDVKM. CDR3 nucleotides: TGTGCCAGCAGTTTCAAAAGGGGGACTAGCGGGAAAAGGGTGTCCTACGAGCAGTACTTC. Protein: CASSFKRGTSGKRVSYEQYF.

The chain joins TRBV3-1 (or the pseudogene TRBV3-2) to TRBJ2-3; 11 positions match TRBD1. Trimming removed 1 base from V and 4 bases from J; junction bases left unmatched: 1. CDR1 LGHDT and CDR2 YNNKEL come from the germline V gene (reference sequence). This CDR3 spans 15 amino acids. Here the CDR3 DNA reads TGTGCCAGCAGCCAAGTGGGACAGGGGGCAGATACGCAGTATTTT. It translates to CASSQVGQGADTQYF.

The genes are TRBV24-1 and TRBJ1-1; tentative D call: TRBD1 (6 bases). Trimming cost V 9 bases and J 5 bases, with 24 bases left between them. The CDR3 extends over 16 amino acids. Germline lookup yields CDR1 KGHDR and CDR2 SFDVKD. The CDR3 spells CATLGATGFGRTEAFF. The CDR3 DNA reads as TGTGCCACCTTGGGGGCTACAGGGTTCGGTAGAACTGAAGCTTTCTTT.

J is TRBJ1-6 and V is TRBV10-3; 8 positions agree with TRBD1. J was trimmed by 8 bases and V by 6 bases; bases with no gene match: 9. From germline, CDR1 is ENHRY and CDR2 SYGVKD. The CDR3 runs to 15 residues. CDR3 region: CAIRKRQGLDSPLHF. Written as DNA, the CDR3 is TGTGCCATCAGGAAGCGACAGGGGTTGGATTCACCCCTCCACTTT.

The chain joins TRBV11-2 to TRBJ1-2; 8 bases are a match to TRBD1. After removal of 5 bases from V and 4 bases from J, the junction contained 9 bases not matched to a gene. The CDR3 has 15 residues. CDR1 is SGHAT, CDR2 FQNNGV, per germline. The CDR3: CASSPSPDRAYGYTF. CDR3 sequence (DNA): TGTGCCAGCAGCCCCAGCCCGGACAGGGCCTATGGCTACACCTTC.

The chain uses TRBV5-1 and TRBJ2-7; tentatively, D is TRBD1 (6 bases). The CDR3 is 15 amino acids. V dropped 0 bases and J dropped 2 bases, with 12 bases sitting between them. CDR1 is SGHRS and CDR2 is YFSETQ in the germline V gene. This CDR3 reads CASSLGGRGTYEQYF. The CDR3 DNA follows: TGCGCCAGCAGCTTGGGGGGCAGGGGTACCTACGAGCAGTACTTC.

CDR3 in amino acids: CSVIAVSYEQYF. As DNA, the CDR3 is TGCAGCGTTATAGCGGTCTCCTACGAGCAGTACTTC. The V and J genes are TRBV29-1 and TRBJ2-7; D is perhaps TRBD2 (6 bases). The CDR3 contains 12 residues. V gave up 5 bases and J gave up 0 bases, with 8 bases separating them. Germline-derived CDR1 and CDR2 are SQVTM and ANQGSEA.

The rearrangement joins TRBV19 to TRBJ1-5, with 8 bases that match TRBD1. This CDR3 has 14 amino acids. Trimming took 3 bases from V and 6 from J; bases not matched to a gene: 4. CDR1 is LNHDA, CDR2 SQIVND, per germline (reference sequence). The CDR3 nucleotides read TGTGCCAGTAGTATGGACAGGGTAGCTCAGCCCCAGCATTTT. Protein: CASSMDRVAQPQHF. The full variable domain, in which reference TRBV19 and TRBJ1-5 provide the parts outside the CDR3, is DGGITQSPKYLFRKEGQNVTLSCEQNLNHDAMYWYRQDPGQGLRLIYYSQIVNDFQKGDIAEGYSVSREKKESFPLTVTSAQKNPTAFYLCASSMDRVAQPQHFGDGTRLSIL.

The gene calls are TRBV10-3 and TRBJ2-3, with a possible D match to TRBD2 (6 bases). Germline V gene lookup returns CDR1 ENHRY and CDR2 SYGVKD. This CDR3 region has 17 residues. V dropped 3 bases and J dropped 0 bases, with 16 bases sitting between them. The CDR3 sequence: CAISDTGLPNSTDTQYF. DNA of the CDR3: TGTGCCATCAGTGACACGGGACTCCCTAATAGCACAGATACGCAGTATTTT.

The chain combines TRBV11-2 with TRBJ1-3, with 7 nucleotides matching TRBD1. The J segment lost 3 bases and the V segment lost 4 bases, leaving 9 bases of the junction unmatched. Germline V CDR1 and CDR2: SGHAT, FQNNGV. This CDR3 has 16 residues. The CDR3 DNA sequence: TGTGCCAGCAGCTCCATGACAGGGATAAGTGGAAACACCATATATTTT. Amino acids: CASSSMTGISGNTIYF.

The genes are TRBV7-6 and TRBJ2-5; D might be TRBD2 (6 bases). V lost 5 bases, J lost 10 bases, and 14 bases lay in between. CDR1 is SGHVS, CDR2 FNYEAQ, per germline. The CDR3 has 12 residues. The CDR3 loop is CASSPPGLVQYF. The CDR3 nucleotides read TGTGCCAGCAGCCCCCCGGGACTCGTCCAGTACTTC. The full variable domain, with the rest looked up from reference TRBV7-6 and TRBJ2-5, is GAGVSQSPRYKVTKRGQDVALRCDPISGHVSLYWYRQALGQGPEFLTYFNYEAQQDKSGLPNDRFSAERPEGSISTLTIQRTEQRDSAMYRCASSPPGLVQYFGPGTRLLVL.

V is TRBV29-1 and J is TRBJ2-1; D gene unclear. From germline, CDR1 is SQVTM and CDR2 ANQGSEA. Trimming took off 3 bases at V and 10 bases at J, with 13 bases between the two ends. The length of the CDR3 is 12 residues. The CDR3 region is CSVDPVFGEQFF. CDR3 bases: TGCAGCGTTGATCCCGTTTTTGGCGAGCAGTTCTTC.